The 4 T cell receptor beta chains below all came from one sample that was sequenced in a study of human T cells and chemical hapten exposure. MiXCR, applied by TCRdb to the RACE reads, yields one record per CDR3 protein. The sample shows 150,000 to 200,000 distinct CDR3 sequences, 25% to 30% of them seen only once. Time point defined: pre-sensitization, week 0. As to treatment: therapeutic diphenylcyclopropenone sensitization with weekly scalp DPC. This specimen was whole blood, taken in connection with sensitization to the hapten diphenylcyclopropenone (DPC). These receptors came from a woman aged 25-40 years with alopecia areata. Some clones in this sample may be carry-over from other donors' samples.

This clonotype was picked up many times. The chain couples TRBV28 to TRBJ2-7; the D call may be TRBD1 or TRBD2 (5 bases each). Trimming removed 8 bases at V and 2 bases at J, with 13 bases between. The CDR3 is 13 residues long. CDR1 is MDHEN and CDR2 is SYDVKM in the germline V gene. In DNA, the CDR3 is TGTGCCAGCCGCCGGGACGGACCCTACGAGCAGTACTTC. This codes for CASRRDGPYEQYF.

CDR3 in DNA: TGTGCCATCAGGGAGGGACAGGAGACAGAGACCCAGTACTTC. This codes for CAIREGQETETQYF. V usage is TRBV10-3 and J usage is TRBJ2-5, with 8 bases identical to TRBD1. The germline V gene has CDR1 ENHRY and CDR2 SYGVKD. Unmatched junction bases numbered 7, after V lost 6 bases and J lost 4 bases. The CDR3 has 14 residues.

DNA of the CDR3: TGTGCCAGCAGCTCTAGTGGGGGACTAGCAACAGATACGCAGTATTTT. As protein: CASSSSGGLATDTQYF. The chain joins TRBV7-9 to TRBJ2-3, with 9 bases identical to TRBD2. The V segment lost 4 bases and the J segment 3 bases; nucleotides outside the gene matches: 8. CDR1 SEHNR and CDR2 FQNEAQ come from the germline V gene (reference sequence). CDR3 length: 16 amino acids. Using reference TRBV7-9 and TRBJ2-3 for the parts outside the CDR3, the full variable domain is DTGVSQNPRHKITKRGQNVTFRCDPISEHNRLYWYRQTLGQGPEFLTYFQNEAQLEKSRLLSDRFSAERPKGSFSTLEIQRTEQGDSAMYLCASSSSGGLATDTQYFGPGTRLTVL.

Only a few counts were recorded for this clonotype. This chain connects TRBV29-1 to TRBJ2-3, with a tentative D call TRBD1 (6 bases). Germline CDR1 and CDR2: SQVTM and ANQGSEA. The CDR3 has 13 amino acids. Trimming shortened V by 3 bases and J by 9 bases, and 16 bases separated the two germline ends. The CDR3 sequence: CSVEGAMGETQYF. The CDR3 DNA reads TGCAGCGTTGAGGGGGCGATGGGAGAAACGCAGTATTTT.